This passage covers 30 T cell receptor beta chains from one sample sequenced in a study of blood T cell repertoires in COVID-19. Sequenced by immunoSEQ multiplex PCR; TCRdb stores in-frame clones only, minus some. The sample shows about 200,000 clones, around 82% of them seen only once. Material for sequencing was PBMCs or T cells enriched from blood (not recorded which). Source of these receptors: a man in his forties who had recovered from COVID-19.

The chain employs TRBV19 and TRBJ2-2, with 11 nucleotides matching TRBD1. Germline V gene data show CDR1 as LNHDA and CDR2 as SQIVND (reference sequence). J was trimmed by 2 bases and V by 5 bases; bases with no gene match: 13. The CDR3 contains 19 residues. The CDR3 loop reads CASSHGPGQGDGNTGELFF. CDR3 coding DNA: TGTGCCAGTAGTCACGGACCGGGACAGGGGGACGGAAACACCGGGGAGCTGTTTTTT.

V usage is TRBV6-1 and J usage is TRBJ1-5, with D possibly matching TRBD1 (6 bases). From germline, CDR1 is MNHNS and CDR2 SASEGT. V was clipped by 6 bases and J by 0 bases, with 9 bases between them. The CDR3 loop spans 14 amino acids. DNA of the CDR3: TGTGCCAGCAGCCGGACAGATAGCAATCAGCCCCAGCATTTT. Its translation is CASSRTDSNQPQHF.

The V call is TRBV20-1, the J call TRBJ2-5; TRBD2 aligns across 9 bases. The germline CDR1 and CDR2 sequences are DFQATT and SNEGSKA (reference sequence). CDR3 length: 14 amino acids. V trimming: 6 bases; J trimming: 4 bases; junction bases outside the gene matches: 9. The CDR3 loop reads CSASGGGAGETQYF. Here the CDR3 DNA reads TGCAGTGCCAGTGGCGGGGGGGCCGGAGAGACCCAGTACTTC.

The chain couples TRBV15 to TRBJ1-1; D gene ambiguous. This CDR3 is 14 amino acids long. Germline assignment: CDR1 LNHNV and CDR2 YYDKDF (reference sequence). Trimming pared 2 bases from V and 5 bases from J, leaving 12 bases between. CDR3 sequence: CATSRSSGGTEAFF. Here the CDR3 DNA reads TGTGCCACCAGCAGAAGTAGTGGAGGAACTGAAGCTTTCTTT.

The chain recombines TRBV4-2 with TRBJ2-1, with 15 bases matching TRBD2. Trimming cost V 1 base and J 12 bases; bases outside gene matches: 7. Per the germline V gene, CDR1 is LGHNA and CDR2 is YNFKEQ. This CDR3 contains 16 residues. The CDR3 DNA follows: TGTGCCAGCAGCCAAGGAGGACTAGCGGGGGGGCAGGGGCAGTTCTTC. Residues: CASSQGGLAGGQGQFF.

The rearrangement joins TRBV28 to TRBJ1-1; D is uncertain. The CDR3 has 13 amino acids. CDR1 MDHEN and CDR2 SYDVKM come from the germline V gene. Deletions cut 6 bases from V and 0 bases from J, with 8 bases between. CDR3 coding DNA: TGTGCCAGCAGCCCACAAATGAACACTGAAGCTTTCTTT. It specifies CASSPQMNTEAFF.

The V gene is TRBV4-3, the J gene TRBJ1-2; D might be TRBD1 (5 bases). The germline gives CDR1 LGHNA, CDR2 YSLEER. This CDR3 is built from 18 residues. Trimming removed 0 bases at V and 8 bases at J, with 25 bases between. The CDR3, as DNA: TGCGCCAGCAGCCAAGAATTGGGTGAATGGACGGGACTAGGAGGCTACACCTTC. It encodes CASSQELGEWTGLGGYTF.

This rearrangement joins TRBV15 to TRBJ1-1; D might be TRBD1 (6 bases). Looked up from germline, CDR1 is LNHNV and CDR2 is YYDKDF (reference sequence). CDR3 size: 16 residues. Trimming removed 3 bases from V and 0 bases from J, with 14 bases in between. In DNA, the CDR3 is TGTGCCACCAGCAGGGGGGGGACAAAGGTGAACACTGAAGCTTTCTTT. Amino acids: CATSRGGTKVNTEAFF.

The J gene is TRBJ1-3, the V gene TRBV7-3; D gene ambiguous. V shed 5 bases and J shed 0 bases, with 14 bases lying between them. CDR1 is SGHTA, CDR2 FQGTGA, per germline. This CDR3 spans 16 amino acids. DNA for the CDR3: TGTGCCAGCAGCCTAGGTCCGCGGAACTCTGGAAACACCATATATTTT. This gives the protein CASSLGPRNSGNTIYF.

J is TRBJ1-3 and V is TRBV30, with D uncertain. CDR1 and CDR2 (germline): GTSNPN, SVGIG (reference sequence). The CDR3 is 13 residues long. The ends were cut back, 6 bases at V and 0 bases at J, with 9 bases in the middle. CDR3 loop: CACSLGSGNTIYF. CDR3 bases: TGTGCCTGTTCCCTAGGCTCTGGAAACACCATATATTTT.

The table lists this clone with a few counts. The gene calls are TRBV7-9 and TRBJ2-7, with 8 bases matching TRBD2. Germline CDR1 reads SEHNR; CDR2 reads FQNEAQ (reference sequence). This CDR3 spans 17 amino acids. V lost 8 bases and J lost 1; bases outside the gene matches: 16. This CDR3 reads CASLGPPREGRSYEQYF. The CDR3 nucleotides are TGTGCCAGCTTGGGGCCCCCACGGGAGGGCCGGTCCTACGAGCAGTACTTC.

The CDR3 sequence: CASSEGGASYNSPLHF. CDR3 in DNA: TGTGCCAGCAGTGAGGGGGGGGCGTCCTATAATTCACCCCTCCACTTT. This rearrangement joins TRBV2 to TRBJ1-6, with TRBD1 as a possible D gene (6 bases). Between the trimmed V and J ends, which lost 3 bases and 1 base, there was a span of 10 bases. The germline V gene has CDR1 SNHLY and CDR2 FYNNEI. This CDR3 has 16 amino acids.

The rearrangement joins TRBV19 to TRBJ1-2; TRBD1 aligns across 7 bases. With V trimmed by 7 bases and J by 1 base, 9 bases remained unmatched. The CDR3 totals 15 residues. Germline lookup yields CDR1 LNHDA and CDR2 SQIVND (reference sequence). The CDR3 reads CASIGRTGVNYGYTF. The CDR3 DNA sequence: TGTGCCAGTATCGGAAGGACAGGCGTTAACTATGGCTACACCTTC.

The chain uses TRBV4-1 and TRBJ1-6; D is unresolved. The CDR3 consists of 12 residues. The V gene lost 5 bases and the J gene lost 9 bases, with 8 bases spanning the gap. Looked up from germline, CDR1 is MGHRA and CDR2 is YSYEKL. This chain's CDR3 is CASSDFGSPLHF. The CDR3 nucleotides read TGCGCCAGCAGCGACTTCGGTTCACCCCTCCACTTT.

The J gene is TRBJ1-4, the V gene TRBV5-5; D is possibly TRBD1 (5 bases). Trimming removed 4 bases at V and 8 bases at J, with 15 bases between. This CDR3 is 14 amino acids long. The germline gives CDR1 SGHKS, CDR2 YYEKEE (reference sequence). In DNA form, the CDR3 reads TGTGCCAGCAGCGGAGGGACCCGGGGAGAAAAACTGTTTTTT. Its translation: CASSGGTRGEKLFF.

This clone was counted only a few times. This chain joins TRBV5-4 and TRBJ1-2, with 8 nucleotides matching TRBD1. The CDR3 contains 16 residues. The V and J ends lost 5 bases and 4 bases, in that order; junction bases with no gene match: 13. The germline V gene encodes CDR1 SGHNT and CDR2 YYREEE (reference sequence). The CDR3 spells CASSRYPGGASYGYTF. The CDR3 region has the DNA TGTGCCAGCAGTCGATACCCAGGGGGCGCAAGCTATGGCTACACCTTC.

V and J are TRBV7-9 and TRBJ1-2; no clear D. This CDR3 has 12 amino acids. V lost 2 bases and J 7 bases, leaving 8 bases between the germline ends. The germline V gene has CDR1 SEHNR and CDR2 FQNEAQ (reference sequence). The CDR3 here is CASSLSDVGYTF. The DNA for the CDR3 is TGTGCCAGCAGCTTAAGCGACGTTGGCTACACCTTC.

The V call is TRBV12-3 or TRBV12-4, the J call TRBJ1-1; D perhaps matches TRBD1 (5 bases). The CDR3 contains 13 residues. Trimming took off 5 bases at V and 4 bases at J, with 11 bases between the two ends. The CDR3 region has the DNA TGTGCCAGCAGTCCCCCGACAGTCACTGAAGCTTTCTTT. It encodes CASSPPTVTEAFF.

The chain is built from TRBV19 and TRBJ1-1, with 7 bases aligning to TRBD1. The V and J ends lost 6 bases and 2 bases, in that order; junction bases with no gene match: 9. The CDR3 sequence is 15 residues long. From germline, CDR1 is LNHDA and CDR2 SQIVND (reference sequence). CDR3 region: CASRTGQAGNTEAFF. DNA of the CDR3: TGTGCCAGTAGGACCGGACAGGCCGGAAACACTGAAGCTTTCTTT.

The chain has TRBV9 and TRBJ1-2, with D tentatively TRBD1 (6 bases). V was trimmed by 4 bases and J by 2 bases, leaving 12 bases between them. The germline V gene encodes CDR1 SGDLS and CDR2 YYNGEE. This CDR3 contains 14 residues. The CDR3 loop reads CASSPGQRNYGYTF. The CDR3 DNA reads TGTGCCAGCAGCCCTGGACAGAGGAACTATGGCTACACCTTC.

The J gene is TRBJ2-3, the V gene TRBV28; 10 bases map to TRBD2. Germline values: CDR1 MDHEN, CDR2 SYDVKM. The V segment lost 3 bases and the J segment 5 bases; nucleotides outside the gene matches: 5. The CDR3 runs to 15 residues. In nucleotides, the CDR3 is TGTGCCAGCAGTTTCCCAGCGGGGGGGCAAGATACGCAGTATTTT. Translation: CASSFPAGGQDTQYF.

The chain combines TRBV5-1 with TRBJ1-6, with D unresolved. This CDR3 has 13 residues. V dropped 4 bases and J dropped 8 bases, with 10 bases sitting between them. The germline gives CDR1 SGHRS, CDR2 YFSETQ. The CDR3, as DNA: TGCGCCAGCAGCCCGGAGTGGGATTCACCCCTCCACTTT. Protein sequence: CASSPEWDSPLHF.

This clone is a singleton in its sample. The chain uses TRBV7-8 and TRBJ2-5, with TRBD1 as a possible D gene (6 bases). Trimming removed 5 bases from V and 5 bases from J, with 12 bases in between. The CDR3 has 13 residues. The germline V gene has CDR1 SGHVS and CDR2 FQNEAQ. The CDR3 coding sequence is TGTGCCAGCAGCCTCCCCGACAGGGAGACCCAGTACTTC. As protein: CASSLPDRETQYF. Full variable domain (missing parts from reference TRBV7-8 and TRBJ2-5): GAGVSQSPRYKVAKRGQDVALRCDPISGHVSLFWYQQALGQGPEFLTYFQNEAQLDKSGLPSDRFFAERPEGSVSTLKIQRTQQEDSAVYLCASSLPDRETQYFGPGTRLLVL.

This clone was counted a single time. The V and J genes are TRBV7-9 and TRBJ1-5, with 10 bases identical to TRBD1. V dropped 5 bases and J dropped 4; count of bases not matched to a gene: 2. Germline V CDR1 and CDR2: SEHNR, FQNEAQ (reference sequence). This CDR3 contains 14 residues. The CDR3 here is CASSAGQGNQPQHF. The CDR3 nucleotides read TGTGCCAGCAGCGCGGGACAGGGGAATCAGCCCCAGCATTTT.

V and J are TRBV5-1 and TRBJ1-1; 8 nucleotides line up with TRBD1. J was trimmed by 4 bases and V by 3 bases; bases with no gene match: 5. The germline V gene has CDR1 SGHRS and CDR2 YFSETQ. This CDR3 spans 14 amino acids. In DNA form, the CDR3 reads TGCGCCAGCAGCTGGACAGGGATTAGCACTGAAGCTTTCTTT. Its protein is CASSWTGISTEAFF.

The chain uses TRBV19 and TRBJ2-7, with TRBD1 matching over 11 bases. With V trimmed by 6 bases and J by 5 bases, 6 bases remained unmatched. Looked up from germline, CDR1 is LNHDA and CDR2 is SQIVND (reference sequence). The CDR3 length is 14 residues. The CDR3 DNA follows: TGTGCCAGTAGAACCGGGACAGGGGGGCACGAGCAGTACTTC. It yields the protein CASRTGTGGHEQYF. Using reference TRBV19 and TRBJ2-7 for the parts outside the CDR3, the full variable domain is DGGITQSPKYLFRKEGQNVTLSCEQNLNHDAMYWYRQDPGQGLRLIYYSQIVNDFQKGDIAEGYSVSREKKESFPLTVTSAQKNPTAFYLCASRTGTGGHEQYFGPGTRLTVT.

This chain joins TRBV27 and TRBJ2-2; 12 nucleotides match TRBD1. Looked up from germline, CDR1 is MNHEY and CDR2 is SMNVEV (reference sequence). Trimming cost V 4 bases and J 2 bases; bases outside gene matches: 8. The CDR3 has 18 residues. DNA for the CDR3: TGTGCCAGCAGTTCTTACCTCGGGACAGGGGGCAACACCGGGGAGCTGTTTTTT. It specifies CASSSYLGTGGNTGELFF.

The CDR3 here is CASSLEHQGQGVEKLFF. CDR3 coding DNA: TGTGCCAGCAGCTTAGAGCATCAGGGACAGGGAGTTGAAAAACTGTTTTTT. V usage is TRBV11-2 and J usage is TRBJ1-4, with 9 bases fitting TRBD1. The CDR3 loop spans 17 amino acids. Trimming cost V 0 bases and J 7 bases; bases outside gene matches: 9. CDR1 SGHAT and CDR2 FQNNGV come from the germline V gene.

The V gene is TRBV11-2, the J gene TRBJ1-1; perhaps TRBD1 as D (6 bases). The germline CDR1 and CDR2 sequences are SGHAT and FQNNGV. With 1 base removed from V and 6 bases from J, the gap between germline ends came to 12 bases. The CDR3 spans 14 residues. CDR3 DNA sequence: TGTGCCAGCAGCTTAGCAGGGGTGTACCCTGAAGCTTTCTTT. Its protein is CASSLAGVYPEAFF.

The rearrangement joins TRBV27 to TRBJ1-5; possibly TRBD1 for D (5 bases). CDR3 length: 13 amino acids. From germline, CDR1 is MNHEY and CDR2 SMNVEV (reference sequence). The ends were cut back, 6 bases at V and 7 bases at J, with 13 bases in the middle. The CDR3 reads CASSLGGDQPQHF. CDR3 in DNA: TGTGCCAGCAGCCTGGGGGGGGACCAGCCCCAGCATTTT.